This record concerns one T cell receptor (beta chain) sequence. This sample was included in a study of blood T cell repertoires in COVID-19. Study as a whole: COVID-19 samples, acute and convalescent, were from the United States, Italy and Spain. Nucleic acid was either cDNA or gDNA, and it came from T cells, B-cell-depleted T cells, or PBMCs.

As handled by the study authors: It was from reference gene primer amplification that nucleated cell counts were estimated. The repertoire was sequenced with immunoSEQ multiplex PCR; TCRdb's copy has only in-frame clones and lacks some. For V, J and clone size, that table is used; D and trimming come from the DNA. The table shows about 47,000 clones, with roughly 91% occurring only once. The sequence derives from a man of 80 years or more with active or convalescent COVID-19. What was sequenced was peripheral blood.

The CDR3 DNA reads TGTGCCAGCAGGGGGGGACAGGGGCCGAGGACCGGGGAGCTGTTTTTT. It codes for CASRGGQGPRTGELFF. The chain has TRBV2 and TRBJ2-2, with 10 bases fitting TRBD1. The germline V gene encodes CDR1 SNHLY and CDR2 FYNNEI. The CDR3 loop spans 16 amino acids. The J segment lost 5 bases and the V segment lost 6 bases, leaving 9 bases of the junction unmatched.